These T cell receptor beta chains were read from a single sample in a study of shared clonotypes between healthy human individuals. Clones were sequenced by immunoSEQ multiplex PCR, and TCRdb holds only the in-frame ones, with some missing. The sample includes millions of clones, roughly 94% seen only once; the top ten take approximately 0.13%. Sequenced: naive CD4+ T cells sorted from blood. These receptors were taken from a man aged 18 to 35 in good health. Each CDR3 is given with its conserved first and last residue. A D gene is named only where the DNA matches it firmly. Size is omitted from some rows. Given values are once, few, many or a class for expanded clones.

j_call,v_call,clone_size,d_call,cdr3_nt,cdr3_aa
TRBJ1-1,TRBV7-9,-,TRBD1,TGTGCCGGTAAAGGACAGGGAAGTATACGAGCTGAAGCTTTCTTT,CAGKGQGSIRAEAFF
TRBJ2-5,TRBV2,-,TRBD1,TGTGCCAGCACCCACAGGGGGCAAGAGACCCAGTACTTC,CASTHRGQETQYF
TRBJ1-5,TRBV6-5,-,TRBD1,TGTGCCAGCAGTTACTCGGGGGACAGGGGGTCGCCCCAGCATTTT,CASSYSGDRGSPQHF
TRBJ1-4,TRBV27,-,-,TGTGCCAGCAGTCTACGGACAAAGGCGGATGAAAAACTGTTTTTT,CASSLRTKADEKLFF
TRBJ2-5,TRBV7-2,-,TRBD2,TGTGCCAGCAGCGTACGGGCGGGAGGGATCCAAGAGACCCAGTACTTC,CASSVRAGGIQETQYF
TRBJ1-2,TRBV10-3,-,TRBD1,TGTGCCATCAACCCCGGGACAGGGTATGGCTACACCTTC,CAINPGTGYGYTF
TRBJ1-6,TRBV5-1,once,-,TGCGCCAGCAGCTCTCAGGGATTTAATTCACCCCTCCACTTT,CASSSQGFNSPLHF
TRBJ2-5,TRBV11-2,-,TRBD2,TGTGCCAGCAGCGCCCCGGTACTAGCGGCCCAAGAGACCCAGTACTTC,CASSAPVLAAQETQYF
TRBJ1-3,TRBV2,-,-,TGTGCCAGCAGCTATACGGGGGCTGGAAACACCATATATTTT,CASSYTGAGNTIYF
TRBJ2-7,TRBV5-1,once,TRBD2,TGCGCCAGCAGCTTAGCGGGGGCTATTTACGAGCAGTACTTC,CASSLAGAIYEQYF
TRBJ1-1,TRBV6-6,-,-,TGTGCCAGCAGTCCCGAGGGGAGGGCTTTCTTT,CASSPEGRAFF
TRBJ2-2,TRBV5-1,-,-,TGCGCCAGCAGCTTGAACAGGGATTGGACCGGGGAGCTGTTTTTT,CASSLNRDWTGELFF
TRBJ1-1,TRBV21-1,-,-,TGTGCCAGCAGCAGATCGAGGGGGACAGAAGAAGCTTTCTTT,CASSRSRGTEEAFF
TRBJ2-7,TRBV27,-,TRBD2,TGTGCCAGCAGCCTAGCGGGGGGTCGCTCCTACGAGCAGTACTTC,CASSLAGGRSYEQYF
TRBJ2-7,TRBV6-1,-,-,TGTGCCAGTGGAGGGGGGTTGAGCTCCTACGAGCAGTACTTC,CASGGGLSSYEQYF
TRBJ2-7,TRBV5-1,-,-,TGCGCCAGCAGCTTGGATAGGTACGAGCAGTACTTC,CASSLDRYEQYF
TRBJ1-1,TRBV9,-,-,TGTGCCAGCAGCGTAGCTATCTACACTGAAGCTTTCTTT,CASSVAIYTEAFF
TRBJ1-1,TRBV5-4,-,-,TGTGCCAGCAGTCACCGAAGGGACGGGGGATTTGAAGCTTTCTTT,CASSHRRDGGFEAFF
TRBJ2-7,TRBV4-1,-,-,TGCGCCAGCAGCCAAGATTTTGGGACATCTACCTACGAGCAGTACTTC,CASSQDFGTSTYEQYF
TRBJ1-5,TRBV4-2,-,TRBD1,TGTGCCAGCAGCCAGCAGGCCATTACAGGGGGACAGCCCCAGCATTTT,CASSQQAITGGQPQHF
TRBJ2-5,TRBV2,-,-,TGTGCCAGCAATCGGGACTGGCAAGAGACCCAGTACTTC,CASNRDWQETQYF
TRBJ1-1,TRBV7-9,-,-,TGTGCCAGCAGCTCCCCCCTTGAAGAGGAGAACACTGAAGCTTTCTTT,CASSSPLEEENTEAFF
TRBJ1-2,TRBV5-6,-,TRBD1,TGTGCCAGCAGTCAGCAAACAGGGGGCTATGGCTACACCTTC,CASSQQTGGYGYTF
TRBJ1-2,TRBV18,-,TRBD1,TGTGCCAGCTCACCCCCCGGACAGGGGGCCTATGGCTACACCTTC,CASSPPGQGAYGYTF
TRBJ1-2,TRBV5-1,-,-,TGCGCCAGCAGCCGTGAGAGTGTAAACTATGGCTACACCTTC,CASSRESVNYGYTF
TRBJ2-1,TRBV2,-,TRBD2,TGTGCCAGCATTTCGCTAGCGGGGCACAATGAGCAGTTCTTC,CASISLAGHNEQFF
TRBJ1-6,TRBV7-2,-,TRBD1,TGTGCCAGCAGCCGGGAGGGGACAGGGCCCTATAATTCACCCCTCCACTTT,CASSREGTGPYNSPLHF
TRBJ2-7,TRBV10-3,-,TRBD2,TGTGCCATCAGCCAACCGCGCCTTAACACCGGGACTAGCGGGGACCGTACCTCCTACGAGCAGTACTTC,CAISQPRLNTGTSGDRTSYEQYF
TRBJ1-6,TRBV27,-,-,TGTGCCAGCGGGGATCCCCCCTCGAGGAATTCACCCCTCCACTTT,CASGDPPSRNSPLHF
TRBJ1-2,TRBV28,-,-,TGTGCCAGCAGTCAAATACAGGATAACTATGGCTACACCTTC,CASSQIQDNYGYTF
TRBJ2-7,TRBV5-1,-,-,TGCGCCAGCAGCTTGGCCGGGGGGCACGACGAGCAGTACTTC,CASSLAGGHDEQYF
TRBJ2-1,TRBV9,-,TRBD2,TGTGCCAGCAGCGTAGATAGCGGGACCACCTACAATGAGCAGTTCTTC,CASSVDSGTTYNEQFF
TRBJ2-3,TRBV5-4,-,-,TGTGCCAGCAGCTTCCGGGACCCGTCAGATACGCAGTATTTT,CASSFRDPSDTQYF
TRBJ1-5,TRBV28,-,-,TGTGCCAGCGTCGAGGGGTACAATCAGCCCCAGCATTTT,CASVEGYNQPQHF
TRBJ1-2,TRBV7-9,-,TRBD1,TGTGCCACTCGGCGGGACAGGGACTATGGCTACACCTTC,CATRRDRDYGYTF
TRBJ1-1,TRBV2,-,-,TGTGCCAGCAGTGAACTGAGAATGAACACTGAAGCTTTCTTT,CASSELRMNTEAFF
TRBJ2-7,TRBV4-2,-,-,TGTGCCAGCAGCCAAGATCCGGCAGGGGGGGGAGAGCAGTACTTC,CASSQDPAGGGEQYF
TRBJ2-1,TRBV28,-,TRBD1,TGTGCCAGCAGTTCTCCTCGGACAGGCTCCAATGAGCAGTTCTTC,CASSSPRTGSNEQFF
TRBJ2-5,TRBV5-6,-,-,TGTGCCAGCAGCTTGGCCAACCCGGAGACCCAGTACTTC,CASSLANPETQYF
TRBJ1-3,TRBV28,once,TRBD1,TGTGCCAGCACGGCTGGACAGGCCATAGGAAACACCATATATTTT,CASTAGQAIGNTIYF
TRBJ2-2,TRBV4-1,-,-,TGCGCCAGCAGCCAAGTAGGGGGGTACACCGGGGAGCTGTTTTTT,CASSQVGGYTGELFF
TRBJ2-2,TRBV30,-,-,TGTGCCTGGAAGGCCCCGGATGGCGCGAACACCGGGGAGCTGTTTTTT,CAWKAPDGANTGELFF
TRBJ1-1,TRBV7-9,-,-,TGTGCCAGCAGCTTACCGCGGGGAACTGAAGCTTTCTTT,CASSLPRGTEAFF
TRBJ1-6,TRBV10-3,-,-,TGTGCCACCGGAAGGGCCGGACTGGATTCACCCCTCCACTTT,CATGRAGLDSPLHF
TRBJ2-1,TRBV15,-,-,TGTGCCACCAGCAGAGACGGGGACCACAATGAGCAGTTCTTC,CATSRDGDHNEQFF
TRBJ2-1,TRBV10-3,-,-,TGTGCCATCAGTGACTCGGGGGATGAGCAGTTCTTC,CAISDSGDEQFF
TRBJ2-3,TRBV2,few,TRBD1,TGTGCCAGCAGTGAAGATAGGGGGCTAGTAGATACGCAGTATTTT,CASSEDRGLVDTQYF